The 21 T cell receptor beta chains given below trace back to one sample, sequenced in a study of beta chain features in type 1 diabetes. Whole-study results and caveats: TCRB CDR3s from Type 1 diabetes patients were moderately but significantly shorter in all four CD4+ subsets.

These receptors lack a known antigen. The sequenced template was cDNA made from the entire isolated RNA. Clones were sequenced by immunoSEQ multiplex PCR, and TCRdb holds only the in-frame ones, with some missing. The repertoire holds some 250,000 clones, with about 14% as singletons. The specimen was naive CD4+ T cells from blood. All receptors derive from a man younger than 45 with type 1 diabetes.

This clone occurred a few times. In DNA form, the CDR3 reads TGTGCCATCAGGACAGGGGATGAAGCTTTCTTT. Encoded protein: CAIRTGDEAFF. The genes are TRBV10-3 and TRBJ1-1, with 8 bases that match TRBD1. The CDR3 has 11 residues. Trimming at V came to 6 bases and at J to 7 bases, leaving 1 base not matched to a gene. The germline CDR1 and CDR2 sequences are ENHRY and SYGVKD.

The chain carries TRBV18 and TRBJ2-5; unclear D gene. Trimming removed 5 bases at V and 2 bases at J, with 9 bases between. The CDR3 length is 13 residues. The germline gives CDR1 KGHSH, CDR2 LQKENI. The CDR3 DNA follows: TGTGCCAGCTCATCCGAGATACAAGAGACCCAGTACTTC. This codes for CASSSEIQETQYF.

The gene calls are TRBV12-5 and TRBJ1-5; D gene uncertain. V lost 6 bases to trimming and J lost 2 bases, with 11 bases between them. CDR1 and CDR2 from the germline V gene are LGHNT and FRNRAP. CDR3 length: 14 amino acids. The CDR3, as DNA: TGTGCTAGTGGAAAAGACATTGGCAATCAGCCCCAGCATTTT. Its protein product is CASGKDIGNQPQHF.

This clone was seen more than once but under ten times. This rearrangement joins TRBV5-4 to TRBJ2-6; perhaps TRBD2 as D (5 bases). Germline V gene lookup returns CDR1 SGHNT and CDR2 YYREEE (reference sequence). The CDR3 is 16 amino acids. Trimming cost V 4 bases and J 0 bases, with 11 bases left between them. The CDR3 coding sequence is TGTGCCAGCAGCGTGGACTGGAGCTCTGGGGCCAACGTCCTGACTTTC. Amino acid sequence: CASSVDWSSGANVLTF.

This clone was counted between two and nine times. Other DNA sequences in the same sample also yield this CDR3. The chain is built from TRBV5-1 and TRBJ1-2, with D maybe TRBD1 (5 bases). The CDR3 totals 13 residues. The V gene lost 0 bases and the J gene lost 8 bases, with 11 bases spanning the gap. Germline loops: CDR1 SGHRS, CDR2 YFSETQ. Here the CDR3 reads CASSLGQGGGYTF. In DNA form, the CDR3 reads TGCGCCAGCAGCTTGGGCCAGGGTGGCGGCTACACCTTC.

This sequence joins TRBV2 and TRBJ1-1; D gene ambiguous. With 2 bases removed from V and 4 bases from J, the gap between germline ends came to 11 bases. Per the germline V gene, CDR1 is SNHLY and CDR2 is FYNNEI. There are 14 residues in the CDR3. CDR3 in DNA: TGTGCCAGCAGTGAACGGGCCGGAGGCACTGAAGCTTTCTTT. Residues: CASSERAGGTEAFF.

The chain carries TRBV19 and TRBJ1-6; D is uncertain. The CDR3 is 15 amino acids. Germline V lookup: CDR1 LNHDA, CDR2 SQIVND (reference sequence). The V and J ends lost 2 bases and 4 bases respectively, with 9 bases between them. CDR3: CASSILPGYNSPLHF. Here the CDR3 DNA reads TGTGCCAGTAGTATACTTCCGGGATATAATTCACCCCTCCACTTT.

The J gene is TRBJ2-6, the V gene TRBV5-1, with D possibly TRBD1 on 5 matching bases. Germline V lookup: CDR1 SGHRS, CDR2 YFSETQ. V lost 4 bases and J 2 bases, leaving 16 bases between the germline ends. CDR3 length equals 17 residues. The CDR3 nucleotides are TGCGCCAGCAGCCCCCCAAGCACAGGTGCTGGGGCCAACGTCCTGACTTTC. Its protein is CASSPPSTGAGANVLTF.

The table lists this clone with a few counts. The gene calls are TRBV11-2 and TRBJ2-3, with TRBD2 matching 12 bases. After removal of 5 bases from V and 2 bases from J, the junction contained 8 bases not matched to a gene. CDR1 is SGHAT and CDR2 is FQNNGV in the germline V gene. CDR3 length: 17 residues. The CDR3 DNA reads TGTGCCAGCAGCCTTACGGGACTAGCGGGCCTCACAGATACGCAGTATTTT. This codes for CASSLTGLAGLTDTQYF.

This clone was counted only a few times. The chain carries TRBV6-1 and TRBJ2-3; D unresolved. CDR1 and CDR2 from the germline V gene are MNHNS and SASEGT. The CDR3 is 12 residues long. V was clipped by 8 bases and J by 2 bases, with 8 bases between them. CDR3 sequence (DNA): TGTGCCAGCGAGGCAGACACAGATACGCAGTATTTT. Translation: CASEADTDTQYF.

CDR3 nucleotide sequence: TGTGCCAGCAGAGGATCAGGTAGCAATCAGCCCCAGCATTTT. Its translation: CASRGSGSNQPQHF. The chain recombines TRBV7-8 with TRBJ1-5; D not resolved. Trimming stripped 6 bases from V and 0 bases from J, with 9 bases between. CDR3 length equals 14 residues. Looked up from germline, CDR1 is SGHVS and CDR2 is FQNEAQ. The full variable domain, with the rest looked up from reference TRBV7-8 and TRBJ1-5, is GAGVSQSPRYKVAKRGQDVALRCDPISGHVSLFWYQQALGQGPEFLTYFQNEAQLDKSGLPSDRFFAERPEGSVSTLKIQRTQQEDSAVYLCASRGSGSNQPQHFGDGTRLSIL.

This clone was found a few times. CDR3 DNA: TGTGCCTGGGGAGGGGTCACCTTC. It is translated as CAWGGVTF. This chain connects TRBV30 to TRBJ1-2; tentative D call: TRBD1 (5 bases). Trimming took off 5 bases at V and 13 bases at J, with 8 bases between the two ends. In germline, CDR1 is GTSNPN, CDR2 SVGIG (reference sequence). The CDR3 length is 8 residues.

This chain connects TRBV25-1 to TRBJ2-5; TRBD1 aligns across 10 bases. CDR1 MGHDK and CDR2 SYGVNS come from the germline V gene. Germline trimming cut 5 bases from V and 5 bases from J; bases unmatched to any gene: 11. This CDR3 has 16 amino acids. CDR3 sequence reads: CASSSFDRGLGETQYF. DNA of the CDR3: TGTGCCAGCAGTTCCTTCGACAGGGGGCTAGGGGAGACCCAGTACTTC.

The chain is built from TRBV9 and TRBJ2-1; 10 bases are shared with TRBD1. This CDR3 is 16 amino acids long. V dropped 6 bases and J dropped 9; count of bases not matched to a gene: 15. The germline CDR1 and CDR2 sequences are SGDLS and YYNGEE. DNA for the CDR3: TGTGCCAGCACCCCCGGTTTGGACAGGGGGAGGGGTGAGCAGTTCTTC. Translated, it gives CASTPGLDRGRGEQFF.

The CDR3 region has the DNA TGTGCCAGCAGTTTACTAGCGGGGGGGCCGGGAGATACGCAGTATTTT. Translating gives CASSLLAGGPGDTQYF. J is TRBJ2-3 and V is TRBV2, with TRBD2 matching 13 bases. Germline V lookup: CDR1 SNHLY, CDR2 FYNNEI. This CDR3 has 16 residues. The junction had 7 bases not matched to a gene; V was cut back by 5 bases and J by 5 bases.

This chain joins TRBV4-1 and TRBJ2-7; 8 bases are shared with TRBD1. Germline CDR1 is MGHRA and CDR2 is YSYEKL. Unmatched junction bases numbered 11, after V lost 6 bases and J lost 4 bases. This CDR3 is 15 amino acids long. CDR3 region: CASSRDRGPTYEQYF. The CDR3 coding sequence is TGCGCCAGCAGTCGCGACAGGGGACCTACTTACGAGCAGTACTTC.

This chain connects TRBV2 to TRBJ2-2, with TRBD1 matching over 11 bases. Germline CDR1 is SNHLY and CDR2 is FYNNEI. Losses at the gene ends were 9 bases for V and 6 bases for J; bases not matched to a gene: 9. The CDR3 is 15 residues long. The CDR3 here is CARKDRGLFPGELFF. As DNA, the CDR3 is TGTGCCAGGAAGGACAGGGGGCTATTTCCCGGGGAGCTGTTTTTT.

The V gene is TRBV5-1, the J gene TRBJ2-2, with 10 bases identical to TRBD2. V lost 1 base to trimming and J lost 7 bases; unmatched junction nucleotides: 4. Looked up from germline, CDR1 is SGHRS and CDR2 is YFSETQ. This CDR3 comprises 15 residues. The CDR3 sequence: CASSLTAGGRGELFF. Here the CDR3 DNA reads TGCGCCAGCAGCTTGACAGCGGGGGGGCGCGGGGAGCTGTTTTTT.

This clone was seen a handful of times. This sequence joins TRBV19 and TRBJ2-5, with D perhaps TRBD2 (5 bases). From germline, CDR1 is LNHDA and CDR2 SQIVND (reference sequence). The CDR3 extends over 14 amino acids. Between the trimmed V and J ends, which lost 8 bases and 1 base, there was a span of 14 bases. CDR3 nucleotides: TGTGCCAGTTGTACTAGTCATGGCCAAGAGACCCAGTACTTC. Amino acid sequence: CASCTSHGQETQYF.

V and J are TRBV27 and TRBJ1-5, with 9 bases fitting TRBD1. Germline V gene sequence: CDR1 MNHEY, CDR2 SMNVEV (reference sequence). This CDR3 is 14 amino acids long. V shed 6 bases, J shed 5 bases, and the junction held 5 bases outside the gene matches. CDR3 amino acids: CASSRDRDDQPQHF. CDR3 nucleotides: TGTGCCAGCAGCCGGGACAGGGACGATCAGCCCCAGCATTTT.

The genes are TRBV25-1 and TRBJ2-5, with no clear D. The DNA matches TRBJ2-7 better at its end, which makes the J call doubtful. This CDR3 spans 11 amino acids. From germline, CDR1 is MGHDK and CDR2 SYGVNS. CDR3 in DNA: TGTGCCAGCAGTGACCCCTACGAGCAGTACTTC. As protein: CASSDPYEQYF.